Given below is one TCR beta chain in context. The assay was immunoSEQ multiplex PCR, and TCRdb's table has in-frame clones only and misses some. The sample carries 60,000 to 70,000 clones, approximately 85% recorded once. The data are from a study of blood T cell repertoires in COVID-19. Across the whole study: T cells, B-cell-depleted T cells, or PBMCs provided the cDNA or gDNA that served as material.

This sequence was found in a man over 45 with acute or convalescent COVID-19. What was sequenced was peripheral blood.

CDR3 DNA sequence: TGCGCCAGCAGCCTCTTGGCGGGGCGACCTAACTATGGCTACACCTTC. Amino acids: CASSLLAGRPNYGYTF. This chain links TRBV5-1 with TRBJ1-2; perhaps TRBD1 as D (5 bases). Germline assignment: CDR1 SGHRS and CDR2 YFSETQ. The V end lost 4 bases, the J end lost 0 bases, and 16 bases lay between the germline ends. CDR3 length: 16 amino acids. Full variable domain (missing parts from reference TRBV5-1 and TRBJ1-2): KAGVTQTPRYLIKTRGQQVTLSCSPISGHRSVSWYQQTPGQGLQFLFEYFSETQRNKGNFPGRFSGRQFSNSRSEMNVSTLELGDSALYLCASSLLAGRPNYGYTFGSGTRLTVV.